The 18 T cell receptor beta chains below come from one sample, sequenced in a study of blood T cell repertoires in COVID-19. Method: immunoSEQ multiplex PCR; TCRdb's copy keeps in-frame clones and lacks some. This repertoire shows approximately 150,000 clones, roughly 87% found once; its top ten account for 1.5% to 2%. Sequences were obtained from peripheral blood. Source of these receptors: a human donor in a cohort sampled during active COVID-19.

The J gene is TRBJ1-1, the V gene TRBV7-9; D might be TRBD1 (6 bases). Trimming removed 8 bases at V and 5 bases at J, with 15 bases between. The CDR3 runs 13 residues. The germline V gene encodes CDR1 SEHNR and CDR2 FQNEAQ (reference sequence). CDR3 in amino acids: CASDRLGETEAFF. The CDR3 nucleotides read TGTGCCAGCGACAGGTTAGGGGAAACTGAAGCTTTCTTT.

V and J are TRBV6-5 and TRBJ2-5; 10 bases agree with TRBD1. This CDR3 region has 14 residues. J was trimmed by 2 bases and V by 7 bases; bases with no gene match: 4. CDR1 is MNHEY and CDR2 is SVGAGI in the germline V gene. The CDR3 DNA is TGTGCCAGCACCGGACAGGGGGAACAAGAGACCCAGTACTTC. It encodes CASTGQGEQETQYF.

The chain uses TRBV6-5 and TRBJ2-5; D is ambiguous. Germline V gives CDR1 MNHEY, CDR2 SVGAGI. The CDR3 consists of 14 residues. Trimming cost V 5 bases and J 4 bases, with 14 bases left between them. The CDR3 nucleotides are TGTGCCAGCAGTCTCGATTTGGCTGCAGAGACCCAGTACTTC. This sequence encodes CASSLDLAAETQYF.

The chain recombines TRBV19 with TRBJ1-1; 7 nucleotides match TRBD1. The CDR3 runs 15 residues. With V trimmed by 6 bases and J by 10 bases, 17 bases remained unmatched. Looked up from germline, CDR1 is LNHDA and CDR2 is SQIVND (reference sequence). Written as DNA, the CDR3 is TGTGCCAGTAGCCCTCGGCCAGGGGGTGAATCTGGAGCTTTCTTT. Translated: CASSPRPGGESGAFF.

The rearrangement links TRBV19 to TRBJ1-6; 7 bases are shared with TRBD1. CDR3 length: 16 residues. With 1 base clipped from V and 7 bases from J, the junction kept 7 bases outside the gene matches. CDR1 is LNHDA, CDR2 SQIVND, per germline (reference sequence). CDR3 in DNA: TGTGCCAGTAGTATAGTCGGCCACAGGGGAAATTCACCCCTCCACTTT. This codes for CASSIVGHRGNSPLHF.

The V gene is TRBV6-5, the J gene TRBJ1-6; D ambiguous. CDR1 is MNHEY, CDR2 SVGAGI, per germline. The CDR3 runs 14 residues. The germline V and J ends were trimmed by 8 bases and 7 bases, with 15 bases remaining between them. Here the CDR3 DNA reads TGTGCCAGCCACTCCGACGCCAGGAATTCACCCCTCCACTTT. This sequence encodes CASHSDARNSPLHF.

V usage is TRBV7-8 and J usage is TRBJ1-3, with 11 bases matching TRBD1. J lost 2 bases, V lost 5 bases, and 8 bases had no gene match. The germline V gene encodes CDR1 SGHVS and CDR2 FQNEAQ. The CDR3 is made up of 17 amino acids. CDR3 sequence (DNA): TGTGCCAGCAGCACCGGGACAGGGGGTCCCACTGGAAACACCATATATTTT. Amino acid sequence: CASSTGTGGPTGNTIYF.

This clone was picked up one time. This rearrangement joins TRBV12-5 to TRBJ1-3; D might be TRBD1 (6 bases). The CDR3 sequence is 15 residues long. V dropped 5 bases and J dropped 3 bases, with 14 bases sitting between them. CDR1 and CDR2 from the germline V gene are LGHNT and FRNRAP. Written as DNA, the CDR3 is TGTGCTAGTGGTACCGCGGACAGCGATGGAAACACCATATATTTT. Translation gives CASGTADSDGNTIYF.

The chain uses TRBV19 and TRBJ2-6, with a tentative D call TRBD2 (6 bases). This CDR3 is 15 amino acids long. Trimming shortened V by 3 bases and J by 0 bases, and 6 bases separated the two germline ends. Germline assignment: CDR1 LNHDA and CDR2 SQIVND (reference sequence). CDR3 coding DNA: TGTGCCAGTAGTATGGGGGGCTCTGGGGCCAACGTCCTGACTTTC. It translates to CASSMGGSGANVLTF.

The rearrangement links TRBV5-1 to TRBJ2-1, with 11 bases fitting TRBD2. V lost 0 bases to trimming and J lost 9 bases; unmatched junction nucleotides: 5. The CDR3 has 15 residues. Looked up from germline, CDR1 is SGHRS and CDR2 is YFSETQ. The DNA for the CDR3 is TGCGCCAGCAGCTTGGTTAGCGGGGGGGCTGGTGAGCAGTTCTTC. It codes for CASSLVSGGAGEQFF.

The chain has TRBV7-2 and TRBJ1-2, with D possibly TRBD1 on 5 matching bases. Per the germline V gene, CDR1 is SGHTA and CDR2 is FQGNSA. The ends were cut back, 5 bases at V and 5 bases at J, with 15 bases in the middle. This CDR3 contains 14 residues. CDR3 nucleotides: TGTGCCAGCAGCCTCCATTGGGGCACGTATGGCTACACCTTC. The encoded protein is CASSLHWGTYGYTF.

The V gene is TRBV4-2, the J gene TRBJ2-2, with TRBD2 matching 9 bases. The CDR3 is 16 amino acids. The germline V gene encodes CDR1 LGHNA and CDR2 YNFKEQ. V lost 4 bases to trimming and J lost 3 bases; unmatched junction nucleotides: 6. DNA of the CDR3: TGTGCCAGCAGCCGACAAGCGGGGGGCGACACCGGGGAGCTGTTTTTT. As protein: CASSRQAGGDTGELFF.

V gene TRBV5-4 combines with J gene TRBJ1-4, with D perhaps TRBD1 (5 bases). CDR3 length equals 14 residues. V was clipped by 4 bases and J by 5 bases, with 12 bases between them. The germline V gene encodes CDR1 SGHNT and CDR2 YYREEE (reference sequence). Here the CDR3 reads CASSQAGLNEKLFF. In DNA form, the CDR3 reads TGTGCCAGCAGCCAGGCAGGGTTGAATGAAAAACTGTTTTTT.

CDR3 sequence (DNA): TGCAGCGCCAGAATCTCTGGAAACACCATATATTTT. It codes for CSARISGNTIYF. The chain combines TRBV29-1 with TRBJ1-3; no clear D. The V end lost 7 bases, the J end lost 0 bases, and 7 bases lay between the germline ends. Germline-derived CDR1 and CDR2 are SQVTM and ANQGSEA. The CDR3 extends over 12 amino acids.

The rearrangement links TRBV19 to TRBJ2-7; D is possibly TRBD2 (7 bases). Deletions cut 5 bases from V and 2 bases from J, with 19 bases between. The CDR3 sequence is 16 residues long. Germline-derived CDR1 and CDR2 are LNHDA and SQIVND (reference sequence). The CDR3 region is CASSALTRGGPYEQYF. In nucleotides, the CDR3 is TGTGCCAGTAGTGCCTTGACGAGGGGGGGCCCCTACGAGCAGTACTTC.

The gene calls are TRBV11-2 and TRBJ2-5; a possible D gene is TRBD2 (5 bases). V lost 0 bases and J lost 3, with 8 bases in between. The CDR3 covers 14 residues. CDR1 and CDR2 from the germline V gene are SGHAT and FQNNGV. In nucleotides, the CDR3 is TGTGCCAGCAGCTTAGACCCCGGGAAAGAGACCCAGTACTTC. Its protein is CASSLDPGKETQYF.

In nucleotides, the CDR3 is TGCAGTGCTAGTCGGGACACCATTGTTTATGGCTACACCTTC. It translates to CSASRDTIVYGYTF. The chain employs TRBV20-1 and TRBJ1-2; D perhaps matches TRBD1 (6 bases). Deletions cut 3 bases from V and 5 bases from J, with 16 bases between. This CDR3 comprises 14 residues. Germline loops: CDR1 DFQATT, CDR2 SNEGSKA (reference sequence).

V is TRBV29-1 and J is TRBJ2-3, with D possibly being TRBD2 (5 bases). Per the germline V gene, CDR1 is SQVTM and CDR2 is ANQGSEA. This CDR3 has 10 residues. V was shortened by 6 bases and J by 6 bases, with 7 bases between the two germline ends. CDR3 in DNA: TGCAGCGTGAGGGTGGATACGCAGTATTTT. Translated, it gives CSVRVDTQYF.